A single sample gave rise to the 2 T cell receptor beta chains below, sequenced in a study of blood T cell repertoires in COVID-19. The data were produced by immunoSEQ multiplex PCR, yet TCRdb's version contains in-frame clones alone and is incomplete. The data show about 250,000 clones, about 83% seen once. Sequencing was carried out using peripheral blood. The source of these receptors is a man aged 45-60 years with acute or convalescent COVID-19.

V gene TRBV7-9 combines with J gene TRBJ1-4; weak D call: TRBD1 (6 bases). Germline CDR1 is SEHNR and CDR2 is FQNEAQ (reference sequence). V was shortened by 5 bases and J by 3 bases, with 13 bases between the two germline ends. The CDR3 sequence is 15 residues long. CDR3 nucleotides: TGTGCCAGCAGCGCATCACAGGGTTCTAATGAAAAACTGTTTTTT. Protein product: CASSASQGSNEKLFF.

The chain has TRBV10-1 and TRBJ2-2, with TRBD1 identical over 7 bases. The CDR3 sequence is 16 residues long. V shed 7 bases, J shed 6 bases, and the junction held 14 bases outside the gene matches. Germline assignment: CDR1 WNHNN and CDR2 SYGVQD (reference sequence). The CDR3 here is CASTSTRQGAPGELFF. CDR3 DNA: TGCGCCAGCACATCCACGAGACAGGGAGCTCCCGGGGAGCTGTTTTTT.